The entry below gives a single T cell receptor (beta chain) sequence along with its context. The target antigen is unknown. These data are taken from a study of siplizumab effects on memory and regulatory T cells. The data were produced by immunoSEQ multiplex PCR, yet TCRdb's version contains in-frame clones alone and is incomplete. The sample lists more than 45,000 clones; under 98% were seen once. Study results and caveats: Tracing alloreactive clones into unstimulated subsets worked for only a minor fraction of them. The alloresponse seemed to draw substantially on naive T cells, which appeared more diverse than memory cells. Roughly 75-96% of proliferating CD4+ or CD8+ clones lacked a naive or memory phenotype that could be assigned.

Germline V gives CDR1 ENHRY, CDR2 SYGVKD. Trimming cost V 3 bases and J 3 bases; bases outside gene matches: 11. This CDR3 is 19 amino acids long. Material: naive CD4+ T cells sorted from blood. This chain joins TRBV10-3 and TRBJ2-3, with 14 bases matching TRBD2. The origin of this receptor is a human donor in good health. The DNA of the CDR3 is TGTGCCATCAGTGATCCCCGGGGACTAGCGGGAGCTAGGACAGATACGCAGTATTTT. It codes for CAISDPRGLAGARTDTQYF.